Below, 8 T cell receptor beta chains from the same sample are listed, as sequenced in a study of control samples from healthy donors and cancer patients. Clones were sequenced by immunoSEQ multiplex PCR, and TCRdb holds only the in-frame ones, with some missing. The sample contains 150,000 to 200,000 clones, approximately 92% of which appear only once. The sample consisted of blood. These TCRs come from a man aged 18 to 29 in good health.

This sequence joins TRBV3-1 (or the pseudogene TRBV3-2) and TRBJ1-6; D is perhaps TRBD1 (5 bases). V dropped 2 bases and J dropped 11 bases, with 13 bases sitting between them. In germline, CDR1 is LGHDT, CDR2 YNNKEL (reference sequence). CDR3 length: 14 amino acids. Written as DNA, the CDR3 is TGTGCCAGCAGCCAAAGGCCCGGGGGGGCACCCCTCCACTTT. It translates to CASSQRPGGAPLHF.

This clone was recorded only once. The gene calls are TRBV28 and TRBJ2-7, with D perhaps matching TRBD1 (6 bases). CDR1 is MDHEN and CDR2 is SYDVKM in the germline V gene. V shed 6 bases and J shed 2 bases, with 17 bases lying between them. CDR3 length: 15 amino acids. The CDR3 DNA reads as TGTGCCAGCAGGGAGACAGGCCGAGTACCCTACGAGCAGTACTTC. Protein sequence: CASRETGRVPYEQYF.

The rearrangement links TRBV6-5 to TRBJ2-7; TRBD1 matches 11 bases. Germline values: CDR1 MNHEY, CDR2 SVGAGI. Unmatched junction bases numbered 5, after V lost 2 bases and J lost 5 bases. The CDR3 runs to 15 residues. For the CDR3, the DNA is TGTGCCAGCAGTTACCGGACAGGGGGCGAGGACGAGCAGTACTTC. Amino acids: CASSYRTGGEDEQYF.

The chain joins TRBV19 to TRBJ2-3; 8 nucleotides match TRBD1. Losses at the gene ends were 6 bases for V and 6 bases for J; bases not matched to a gene: 8. The CDR3 contains 14 residues. CDR1 and CDR2 (germline): LNHDA, SQIVND (reference sequence). CDR3 in DNA: TGTGCCAGTAGCTCGACAGGGGTGACCGATACGCAGTATTTT. Its translation is CASSSTGVTDTQYF.

The V call is TRBV28, the J call TRBJ1-4; no clear D. Trimming left V 9 bases short and J 7 bases short, with 9 bases between. The CDR3 totals 11 residues. CDR1 MDHEN and CDR2 SYDVKM come from the germline V gene. The CDR3 is CASGVLEKLFF. In DNA form, the CDR3 reads TGTGCCAGTGGGGTCCTTGAAAAACTGTTTTTT.

Notes on this clone: At one end the junction does not follow the germline gene, possibly because of a read error. This chain uses TRBV12-3 or TRBV12-4 with TRBJ2-1; 7 nucleotides line up with TRBD2. The CDR3 runs 12 residues. The CDR3 nucleotides are TGTGCCAGCAGCCGGGACTACCATGAGCAGTTCTTC. As protein: CASSRDYHEQFF.

The chain uses TRBV15 and TRBJ2-5; D gene ambiguous. V gave up 3 bases and J gave up 3 bases, with 8 bases separating them. Germline assignment: CDR1 LNHNV and CDR2 YYDKDF (reference sequence). This CDR3 is built from 13 residues. In DNA form, the CDR3 reads TGTGCCACCAGCAGGGTGATAGAAGAGACCCAGTACTTC. Translated: CATSRVIEETQYF.

This sequence joins TRBV5-1 and TRBJ2-3, with TRBD1 identical over 11 bases. This CDR3 is 14 amino acids long. Germline-derived CDR1 and CDR2 are SGHRS and YFSETQ. Germline trimming cut 4 bases from V and 6 bases from J; bases unmatched to any gene: 4. Here the CDR3 reads CASSPGQGADTQYF. CDR3 coding DNA: TGCGCCAGCAGCCCCGGACAGGGGGCGGATACGCAGTATTTT.